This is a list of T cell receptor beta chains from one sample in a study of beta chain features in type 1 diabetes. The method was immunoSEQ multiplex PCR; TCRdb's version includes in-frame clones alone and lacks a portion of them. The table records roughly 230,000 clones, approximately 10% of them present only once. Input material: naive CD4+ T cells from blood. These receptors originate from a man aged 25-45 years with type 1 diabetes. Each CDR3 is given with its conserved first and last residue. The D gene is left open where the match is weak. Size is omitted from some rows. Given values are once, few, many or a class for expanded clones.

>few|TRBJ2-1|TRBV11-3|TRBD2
TGTGCCAGCAGCCTACTTAGCGGGGGGGCTAATGAGCAGTTCTTC
CASSLLSGGANEQFF
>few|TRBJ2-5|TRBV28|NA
TGTGCCAGCAAATTGCCCAGCCAAGAGACCCAGTACTTC
CASKLPSQETQYF
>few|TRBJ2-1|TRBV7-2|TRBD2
TGTGCCAGCAGCTGGGCGGGGGGTTCCTACAATGAGCAGTTCTTC
CASSWAGGSYNEQFF
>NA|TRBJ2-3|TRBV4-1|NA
TGCGCCAGCAGCCACCCTCGACAGCTCACAGATACGCAGTATTTT
CASSHPRQLTDTQYF
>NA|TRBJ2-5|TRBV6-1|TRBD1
TGTGCCAGCAGTGTGACAGGGGTAGAGACCCAGTACTTC
CASSVTGVETQYF
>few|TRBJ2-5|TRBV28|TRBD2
TGTGCCAGCAGTCCGGGACTGTCGGGGGGGACGGCCCAGTACTTC
CASSPGLSGGTAQYF
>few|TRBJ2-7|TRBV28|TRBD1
TGTGCCAGCAGTACGGGACAGGGAACGAGGGAGCAGTACTTC
CASSTGQGTREQYF
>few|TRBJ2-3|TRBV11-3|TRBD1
TGTGCCAGCAGCTTCCAGGGGGCAGATACGCAGTATTTT
CASSFQGADTQYF
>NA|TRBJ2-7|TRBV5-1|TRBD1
TGCGCCAGCAGCACCCAACCCGGGACAGGGGCCTACGAGCAGTACTTC
CASSTQPGTGAYEQYF
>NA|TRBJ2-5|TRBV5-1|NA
TGCGCCAGCAGAACCGGGACACCAATAGAGACCCAGTACTTC
CASRTGTPIETQYF
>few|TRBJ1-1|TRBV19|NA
TGTGCCAGTAGTCACAGGGATAACTTTAGGGGCACTGAAGCTTTCTTT
CASSHRDNFRGTEAFF
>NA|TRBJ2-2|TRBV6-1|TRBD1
TGTGCCAGCAGACGGACAGGGGCCGGGGAGCTGTTTTTT
CASRRTGAGELFF
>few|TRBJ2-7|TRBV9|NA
TGTGTAGGTGACAGCGCCTACGAGCAGTACTTC
CVGDSAYEQYF
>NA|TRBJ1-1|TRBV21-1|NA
TGTGCCAGCAACCGGGAGAAGAACACTGAAGCTTTCTTT
CASNREKNTEAFF
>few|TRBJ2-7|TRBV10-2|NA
TGCGCCAGCAGTGAGTCCGGGGGGCGCTACGAGCAGTACTTC
CASSESGGRYEQYF